The next 10 T cell receptor beta chains were all read from a single sample in a study of shared clonotypes between healthy human individuals (dated by TCRdb to between 2020 and 2021). Library preparation used the immunoSEQ multiplex PCR assay. The source is immuneACCESS, and TCRdb retained only in-frame sequences with V and J called. Part of the clones is not carried over; for the studies checked, unresolved V genes explain less than half of this, and the remainder is unexplained. Here the sample has about 2.2 million clones; about 94% occur a single time. The ten largest clones capture about 1.7% of the sample. CD8 naive samples were obtained by positive selection for CCR7 among CD45RO-negative cells, yielding a CD45RA+CCR7+ population from which TemRA cells were excluded. Sequencing used naive CD8+ T cells from PBMCs. This specimen's cell subset or site label, interpreted: CD45RA+CCR7+. These receptors were taken from a man between 18 and 35 years old in good health. Some clones in this sample may be carry-over from other donors' samples.

CDR3 coding DNA: TGTGCCAGCAGCCTAGGGGGTCTTCCGCAGTACTTC. As protein: CASSLGGLPQYF. V is TRBV7-2 and J is TRBJ2-7, with a tentative D call TRBD1 (6 bases). Germline V gene lookup returns CDR1 SGHTA and CDR2 FQGNSA. The ends were cut back, 5 bases at V and 9 bases at J, with 14 bases in the middle. The CDR3 contains 12 residues.

This rearrangement joins TRBV30 to TRBJ2-2, with D unresolved. V was cut by 2 bases and J by 5 bases, with 9 bases left in between. The CDR3 contains 13 residues. The germline V gene encodes CDR1 GTSNPN and CDR2 SVGIG (reference sequence). The CDR3 loop is CAWSIIITGELFF. The CDR3 nucleotides read TGTGCCTGGAGTATTATAATAACCGGGGAGCTGTTTTTT.

This clone was found once. The chain combines TRBV10-2 with TRBJ2-7; TRBD1 agrees at 7 bases. The CDR3 runs 13 residues. The germline V gene encodes CDR1 WSHSY and CDR2 SAAADI. Trimming cost V 4 bases and J 1 base; bases outside gene matches: 1. The CDR3 region has the DNA TGCGCCAGCAGTGTGACAGGGTCCTACGAGCAGTACTTC. Encoded protein: CASSVTGSYEQYF.

The chain uses TRBV27 and TRBJ1-2; D is ambiguous. V lost 5 bases to trimming and J lost 5 bases, with 6 bases between them. Germline V gives CDR1 MNHEY, CDR2 SMNVEV (reference sequence). The CDR3 has 11 amino acids. CDR3 in DNA: TGTGCCAGCAGTCTGGGTTATGGCTACACCTTC. Residues: CASSLGYGYTF.

CDR3 sequence reads: CASSQDLKAANYEQYF. Here the CDR3 DNA reads TGCGCCAGCAGCCAAGATCTCAAGGCCGCAAACTACGAGCAGTACTTC. The J gene is TRBJ2-7, the V gene TRBV4-1; D remains ambiguous. The V and J ends lost 0 bases and 3 bases respectively, with 15 bases between them. CDR3 length equals 16 residues. The germline CDR1 and CDR2 sequences are MGHRA and YSYEKL.

V and J are TRBV28 and TRBJ1-1; D perhaps matches TRBD1 (5 bases). Germline CDR1 MDHEN, CDR2 SYDVKM. V lost 3 bases to trimming and J lost 1 base, with 12 bases between them. This CDR3 has 15 amino acids. CDR3 amino acids: CASSLNPGQNTEAFF. CDR3 nucleotide sequence: TGTGCCAGCAGTTTGAATCCAGGGCAGAACACTGAAGCTTTCTTT. The whole variable domain, filled in from reference TRBV28 and TRBJ1-1, reads DVKVTQSSRYLVKRTGEKVFLECVQDMDHENMFWYRQDPGLGLRLIYFSYDVKMKEKGDIPEGYSVSREKKERFSLILESASTNQTSMYLCASSLNPGQNTEAFFGQGTRLTVV.

A remark on this clone: The same CDR3 is also encoded by other DNA sequences in this sample. The chain employs TRBV19 and TRBJ1-1, with 7 positions matching TRBD1. The V gene end was trimmed by 4 bases and the J gene end by 0 bases; junction bases not matched to a gene: 5. The CDR3 consists of 15 residues. Germline-derived CDR1 and CDR2 are LNHDA and SQIVND (reference sequence). The CDR3, as DNA: TGTGCCAGTAGTACTCGACAGGGTTTGAACACTGAAGCTTTCTTT. It codes for CASSTRQGLNTEAFF.

Regarding this clone: Other DNA sequences of this sample code for an identical CDR3. J is TRBJ2-1 and V is TRBV9, with 7 bases matching TRBD2. V shed 2 bases, J shed 3 bases, and the junction held 5 bases outside the gene matches. Germline loops: CDR1 SGDLS, CDR2 YYNGEE. The CDR3 has 15 amino acids. The CDR3 reads CASSVGTTHYNEQFF. Written as DNA, the CDR3 is TGTGCCAGCAGCGTCGGGACTACCCACTACAATGAGCAGTTCTTC.

This chain uses TRBV18 with TRBJ2-1; 7 bases are shared with TRBD2. The germline V gene has CDR1 KGHSH and CDR2 LQKENI. After removal of 1 base from V and 8 bases from J, the junction contained 8 bases not matched to a gene. The CDR3 spans 15 residues. In nucleotides, the CDR3 is TGTGCCAGCTCACCACTAGCGGGTAGTACTCATGAGCAGTTCTTC. Its protein product is CASSPLAGSTHEQFF.

This rearrangement joins TRBV7-2 to TRBJ2-1; 14 nucleotides match TRBD2. The V gene end was trimmed by 4 bases and the J gene end by 10 bases; junction bases not matched to a gene: 9. Germline V gene sequence: CDR1 SGHTA, CDR2 FQGNSA. The CDR3 runs to 16 residues. CDR3 loop: CASSSLGTSGSWEQFF. In DNA form, the CDR3 reads TGTGCCAGCAGCTCCCTCGGGACTAGCGGGAGTTGGGAGCAGTTCTTC.